The rows below give T cell receptor beta chains drawn from one sample of a study of cytomegalovirus exposure and HLA in healthy donors. Method: immunoSEQ multiplex PCR; TCRdb's copy keeps in-frame clones and lacks some. The table includes under 200,000 clones, roughly three quarters detected once. The sequenced material came from PBMCs. Source of these receptors: a woman aged 45-65 years in good health and CMV-seronegative. Each CDR3 is given with its conserved first and last residue. A D gene is named only where the DNA matches it firmly. Clone size is shown for a subset of rows, as once, few, many or a class of expanded clone.

TRBJ1-4	.	15	TRBV28	.	CASSLGGRSDEKLFF	TGTGCCAGCAGTTTAGGAGGCAGATCCGATGAAAAACTGTTTTTT
TRBJ1-2	.	14	TRBV25-1	.	CASSEAMGGSGYTF	TGTGCCAGCAGTGAAGCGATGGGGGGTAGTGGCTACACCTTC
TRBJ2-7	.	16	TRBV28	TRBD2	CASSLRTSNLMYEQYF	TGTGCCAGCAGTTTACGGACTAGCAACCTCATGTACGAGCAGTACTTC
TRBJ2-3	.	15	TRBV14	.	CASSQVVGLTDTQYF	TGTGCCAGCAGCCAAGTCGTGGGGCTCACAGATACGCAGTATTTT
TRBJ2-2	.	13	TRBV30	.	CAWSGRGAGELFF	TGTGCCTGGAGTGGAAGGGGCGCCGGGGAGCTGTTTTTT
TRBJ2-1	.	16	TRBV27	TRBD2	CASSPPGLAEDNEQFF	TGTGCCAGCAGTCCCCCGGGGCTAGCGGAGGACAATGAGCAGTTCTTC
TRBJ2-3	.	14	TRBV5-1	TRBD1	CASSLQGAKDTQYF	TGCGCCAGCAGCCTACAGGGGGCGAAAGATACGCAGTATTTT
TRBJ1-2	.	14	TRBV1	.	CTSSQVAENYGYTF	TGCACCAGCAGCCAAGTGGCAGAAAACTATGGCTACACCTTC
TRBJ2-7	.	18	TRBV18	TRBD2	CASSPRTSGGPGSYEQYF	TGTGCCAGCTCACCACGGACTAGCGGGGGCCCTGGTTCCTACGAGCAGTACTTC
TRBJ1-1	.	15	TRBV13	.	CASSPPGQKNTEAFF	TGTGCCAGCAGCCCCCCGGGACAAAAGAACACTGAAGCTTTCTTT
TRBJ1-2	.	17	TRBV9	.	CASSVPESPTVNYGYTF	TGTGCCAGCAGCGTTCCTGAGTCCCCCACTGTCAACTATGGCTACACCTTC
TRBJ2-3	.	15	TRBV4-3	.	CASSQVRGSVDTQYF	TGCGCCAGCAGCCAAGTAAGAGGGTCAGTGGATACGCAGTATTTT
TRBJ1-4	.	15	TRBV7-9	.	CASSRDPAGDEKLFF	TGTGCCAGCAGCCGGGACCCCGCGGGGGATGAAAAACTGTTTTTT
TRBJ2-3	once	13	TRBV7-3	.	CASSSVSTDTQYF	TGTGCCAGCAGCTCAGTCAGCACAGATACGCAGTATTTT
TRBJ1-4	.	17	TRBV28	.	CASSLEQGGGINEKLFF	TGTGCCAGCAGTTTAGAGCAGGGTGGGGGGATTAATGAAAAACTGTTTTTT
TRBJ2-7	.	13	TRBV27	.	CASRPHVGGEQYF	TGTGCCAGCAGGCCCCATGTGGGAGGCGAGCAGTACTTC
TRBJ2-7	.	16	TRBV5-4	TRBD2	CASSEGLAGLSYEQYF	TGTGCCAGCAGCGAAGGACTAGCGGGCCTCTCCTACGAGCAGTACTTC
TRBJ2-7	.	11	TRBV7-9	.	CASSLEREQYF	TGTGCCAGCAGCTTAGAGCGCGAGCAGTACTTC
TRBJ2-3	.	14	TRBV7-9	TRBD2	CASSRGGGTDTQYF	TGTGCCAGCAGCCGGGGCGGGGGGACAGATACGCAGTATTTT
TRBJ2-2	once	19	TRBV14	TRBD2	CASSQDPPGLAGVAGELFF	TGTGCCAGCAGCCAAGATCCGCCGGGACTAGCGGGAGTGGCCGGGGAGCTGTTTTTT
TRBJ2-7	once	14	TRBV7-9	.	CASSLDTYSYEQYF	TGTGCCAGCAGCTTAGACACGTACTCCTACGAGCAGTACTTC
TRBJ1-1	.	13	TRBV28	.	CASSFAGPAEAFF	TGTGCCAGCAGTTTTGCGGGCCCGGCTGAAGCTTTCTTT
TRBJ2-7	.	17	TRBV14	.	CASSQDLGKHFPTGQYF	TGTGCCAGCAGCCAAGATCTTGGAAAGCACTTCCCTACGGGGCAGTACTTC
TRBJ2-4	.	13	TRBV19	TRBD1	CASHGQGKNIQYF	TGTGCCAGCCACGGACAGGGCAAAAACATTCAGTACTTC
TRBJ1-5	.	19	TRBV21-1	.	CASSKAAGRYLYSNQPQHF	TGTGCCAGCAGCAAAGCGGCAGGGAGGTATCTTTATAGCAATCAGCCCCAGCATTTT
TRBJ1-5	.	16	TRBV12-2	.	CASRLEPGTGGQPQHF	TGTGCAAGTCGCTTAGAGCCCGGGACAGGTGGCCAGCCCCAGCATTTT
TRBJ1-3	.	14	TRBV11-2	.	CASSLGEAGNTIYF	TGTGCCAGCAGCTTGGGGGAGGCAGGAAACACCATATATTTT
TRBJ2-4	.	14	TRBV11-3	.	CASSLIGEKSIQYF	TGTGCCAGCAGCCTCATCGGAGAAAAGAGCATTCAGTACTTC
TRBJ2-1	.	15	TRBV9	.	CASSVTPSQGNEQFF	TGTGCCAGCAGCGTTACTCCTTCCCAGGGCAATGAGCAGTTCTTC
TRBJ2-7	.	13	TRBV29-1	TRBD1	CSVEGQGGYEQYF	TGCAGCGTTGAGGGACAGGGGGGGTACGAGCAGTACTTC
TRBJ1-1	.	13	TRBV18	TRBD1	CASSPERGQGAFF	TGTGCCAGCTCACCAGAAAGGGGGCAAGGAGCTTTCTTT
TRBJ2-5	.	16	TRBV9	TRBD2	CASSFQSGSREETQYF	TGTGCCAGCAGCTTCCAGAGCGGGAGCCGGGAAGAGACCCAGTACTTC